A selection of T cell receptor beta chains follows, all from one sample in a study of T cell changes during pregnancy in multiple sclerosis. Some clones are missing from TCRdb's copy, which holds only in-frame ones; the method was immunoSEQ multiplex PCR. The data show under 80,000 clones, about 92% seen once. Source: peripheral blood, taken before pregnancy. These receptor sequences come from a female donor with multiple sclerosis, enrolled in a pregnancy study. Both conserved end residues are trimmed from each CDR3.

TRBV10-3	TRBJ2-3	AIKSSGSSTDTQY
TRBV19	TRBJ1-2	ASSFGRGEYGYT
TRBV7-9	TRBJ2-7	ASSLSGKGQY
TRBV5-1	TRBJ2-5	ASTGLAGSQETQY
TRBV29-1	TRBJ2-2	SVIDRGNTGELF
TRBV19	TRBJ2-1	ASSIGSGRDNEQF
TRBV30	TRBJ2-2	AWTKGGANTGELF
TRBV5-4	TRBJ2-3	ASSLDGGSTDTQY
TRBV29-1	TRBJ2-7	SVETTGFTYEQY
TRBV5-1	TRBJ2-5	ASSLQTSGRSETQY
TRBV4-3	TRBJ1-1	ASSQARGNTEAF
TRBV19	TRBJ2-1	ASSRGVAGTSVDEQF
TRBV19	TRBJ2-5	ASSIAQGVQY
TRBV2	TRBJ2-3	ASRKPGLVSTDTQY
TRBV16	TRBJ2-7	ASSQNSGRGYEQY
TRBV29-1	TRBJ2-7	SVEVPGTGPYEQY
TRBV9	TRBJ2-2	ASSLSGSRNTGELF
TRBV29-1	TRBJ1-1	SVIGQGMNTEAF
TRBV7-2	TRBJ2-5	ASSWARLAGGPGETQY
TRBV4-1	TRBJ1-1	ASSHTGRRTEAF
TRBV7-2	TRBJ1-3	ASSWRSEGHSGNTIY
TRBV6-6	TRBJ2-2	ASSPDTRELF